This T cell receptor (beta chain) was found in a study of blood T cell repertoires in COVID-19. Study in general: From T cells, B-cell-depleted T cells, or PBMCs came the material, which was cDNA or gDNA.

The CDR3 is 14 amino acids. The V and J ends lost 1 base and 11 bases, in that order; junction bases with no gene match: 10. The germline V gene encodes CDR1 SGHAT and CDR2 FQNNGV. Under the authors' procedure: Reference gene primer amplification gave estimated nucleated cell counts. The method was immunoSEQ multiplex PCR; TCRdb's version includes in-frame clones alone and lacks a portion of them. The D gene and trimming were derived from the DNA, and the V and J assignments and clone size from that table. Of over 150,000 clones listed, about 80% are singletons. The sequence was collected from a human donor in a cohort sampled during active COVID-19. Sequenced: peripheral blood. This rearrangement joins TRBV11-2 to TRBJ2-5; 7 nucleotides line up with TRBD2. CDR3 nucleotides: TGTGCCAGCAGCTTAGTTAGGCGACGGGGGGTACAGTACTTC. This translates into CASSLVRRRGVQYF.